Listed below are T cell receptor beta chains from one sample, sequenced in a study of blood T cells in healthy people across ages. TCRdb re-analysed the 5' RACE reads in MiXCR, keeping a single row per CDR3 protein. The sample shows some 1,800,000 distinct CDR3 sequences, roughly two fifths of them seen only once. Sequenced: blood. Receptors were obtained from a human donor in good health. Both conserved end residues are part of each CDR3. A D gene is named only where the DNA matches it firmly. Clone size is not always given. Where it is, it says once, few, many or a class for expanded clones.

CDR3nt	CDR3aa	d_gene	v_gene	abundance	j_gene
TGCAGTGCTTACGGGACTAGCGGTGAGCAGTTCTTC	CSAYGTSGEQFF	TRBD2	TRBV20-1	NA	TRBJ2-1
TGCAGTGCTAGCGTTCTAGCGGGGTGGGATGAGCAGTTCTTC	CSASVLAGWDEQFF	TRBD2	TRBV20-1	NA	TRBJ2-1
TGTGCCAGCAGCCTGATCAGGGGGACTGAAGCTTTCTTT	CASSLIRGTEAFF	TRBD1	TRBV3-1	few	TRBJ1-1
TGTGCCAGCAGCCAAGGGAGGATTGGGGGCTCCTACAATGAGCAGTTCTTC	CASSQGRIGGSYNEQFF	NA	TRBV3-1	once	TRBJ2-1
TGCGCCAGCAGGACAGGGTATAATTCACCCCTCCACTTT	CASRTGYNSPLHF	TRBD1	TRBV5-1	NA	TRBJ1-6
TGCAGCGTTCGGACGGGGGGGCTTTCCGAGCAGTTCTTC	CSVRTGGLSEQFF	TRBD2	TRBV29-1	NA	TRBJ2-1
TGTGCCAGCAGTCGACAGGGTCTACGCTATGGCTACACCTTC	CASSRQGLRYGYTF	TRBD1	TRBV28	NA	TRBJ1-2
TGTGCCAGCAGTTTTAGAGGGAGGTCAGGCAATCAGCCCCAGCATTTT	CASSFRGRSGNQPQHF	NA	TRBV12-3/TRBV12-4	NA	TRBJ1-5
TGTGCCAGCAGCCAAGGCCACGTTGATGGGGAGCAGTTCTTC	CASSQGHVDGEQFF	NA	TRBV3-1	NA	TRBJ2-1
TGTGCCAGCAGTACCCTCTCCTGGGGATCTGAAGCTTTCTTT	CASSTLSWGSEAFF	NA	TRBV6-5	NA	TRBJ1-1
TGTGCCAGCAGGACTGGGGGGGAAGAGACCCAGTACTTC	CASRTGGEETQYF	TRBD2	TRBV12-3/TRBV12-4	few	TRBJ2-5
TGTGCCAGCAGCTTAGATGGGGGCTGGGCCTACGAGCAGTACTTC	CASSLDGGWAYEQYF	NA	TRBV7-2	NA	TRBJ2-7
TGTGCCAGCAGCGTAGGTTCCACAGGGGCCTACTATGGCTACACCTTC	CASSVGSTGAYYGYTF	TRBD1	TRBV9	NA	TRBJ1-2
TGTGCCAGCAGCCCAAGGGCTAGCGGAGCTATTAACCCTACAGATACGCAGTATTTT	CASSPRASGAINPTDTQYF	TRBD2	TRBV14	NA	TRBJ2-3
TGCAGCGTTGAACGTCCCCCTGGACAGAATGGAGAAGCTTTCTTT	CSVERPPGQNGEAFF	NA	TRBV29-1	once	TRBJ1-1
TGTGCCAGCGGCAACGGAATCGGGTCCTACGAGCAGTACTTC	CASGNGIGSYEQYF	NA	TRBV13	NA	TRBJ2-7
TGTGCCAGCAGGGGAGGTGTTATAGCCAAAAACATTCAGTACTTC	CASRGGVIAKNIQYF	NA	TRBV2	NA	TRBJ2-4
TGTGCCAGCAGTTACATGGGCAGGGGTTCGTATGGCTACACCTTC	CASSYMGRGSYGYTF	NA	TRBV6-5	NA	TRBJ1-2
TGTGCCAGCAGCCAGGACCTTTCCGGGGAGCTGTTTTTT	CASSQDLSGELFF	NA	TRBV3-1	few	TRBJ2-2
TGTGCCAGCAGCCCAATGGGTGGATGGCAAGAGACCCAGTACTTC	CASSPMGGWQETQYF	NA	TRBV7-2	NA	TRBJ2-5
TGCAGTGCTGGAGAGTTCAGCACAGATACGCAGTATTTT	CSAGEFSTDTQYF	NA	TRBV20-1	NA	TRBJ2-3
TGTGCCAGCGGAGAGGAACCCCACTACGAGCAGTACTTC	CASGEEPHYEQYF	NA	TRBV13	few	TRBJ2-7
TGTGCCAGCGGCCGGAGCGAGCAGTACTTC	CASGRSEQYF	NA	TRBV6-2/TRBV6-3	few	TRBJ2-7
TGCAGTGCTAGACCTTCGACCGGCGCCGGGGGGGCCTACAATGAGCAGTTCTTC	CSARPSTGAGGAYNEQFF	TRBD2	TRBV20-1	NA	TRBJ2-1
TGTGCCAGCAGCCAAGGGACTAGCGGACCCACAGGTACGCAGTATTTT	CASSQGTSGPTGTQYF	TRBD2	TRBV12-3/TRBV12-4	NA	TRBJ2-3
TGCAGTGCCGCCCCACAGGTGGATTCACCCCTCCACTTT	CSAAPQVDSPLHF	NA	TRBV20-1	few	TRBJ1-6
TGTGCCAGCAGTGCACAGATCTCCTACAATGAGCAGTTCTTC	CASSAQISYNEQFF	NA	TRBV6-1	few	TRBJ2-1
TGTGCCAGCAGCTGGGACCCGGATACGATATACAATGAGCAGTTCTTC	CASSWDPDTIYNEQFF	NA	TRBV7-2	NA	TRBJ2-1
TGTGCCAGCAGTTTAAGTTTCTCGGGGGGCTTAAAGGAGCAGTTCTTC	CASSLSFSGGLKEQFF	NA	TRBV28	NA	TRBJ2-1
TGTGCCAGCAGCCCCGGACAGGGGCGCGGGGATACGCAGTATTTT	CASSPGQGRGDTQYF	TRBD1	TRBV7-2	NA	TRBJ2-3
TGCGCCAGCAGCCAAGGCCCGGGACACCCCAGCCTGTACACTGAAGCTTTCTTT	CASSQGPGHPSLYTEAFF	NA	TRBV4-3	NA	TRBJ1-1
TGCGCCAGCAGCCAAGATCGGACAGCACTTACGGAGCAGTACTTC	CASSQDRTALTEQYF	NA	TRBV4-1	many	TRBJ2-4
TGCAGTGCTAGAGTTCCACTGGGGGGGCCGGGTGAGCAGTTCTTC	CSARVPLGGPGEQFF	NA	TRBV20-1	NA	TRBJ2-1
TGTGCCACCAGCAGAGATTGGGGGCTCACAGATACGCAGTATTTT	CATSRDWGLTDTQYF	NA	TRBV15	once	TRBJ2-3
TGTGCCACCCAAATGGACACTGAAGCTTTCTTT	CATQMDTEAFF	NA	TRBV10-3	NA	TRBJ1-1
TGCAGTGCTAGAGTGACAGGACTTGGCTACACCTTC	CSARVTGLGYTF	NA	TRBV20-1	few	TRBJ1-2
TGTGCCAGCAACAGCGGGACTAGCGGGGGGTTAGAGACCCAGTACTTC	CASNSGTSGGLETQYF	TRBD2	TRBV12-3/TRBV12-4	few	TRBJ2-5
TGCAGTGCTAGCTCCCCGGAGGGGGCGATCGAAGGCTACACCTTC	CSASSPEGAIEGYTF	TRBD1	TRBV20-1	NA	TRBJ1-2
TGCGCCAGCAGCCAGGCCAGGTTGTACGAGCAGTACTTC	CASSQARLYEQYF	NA	TRBV4-1	NA	TRBJ2-7
TGTGCCAGCAGTACGGGGACAGGGGAGGGTGAAAAACTGTTTTTT	CASSTGTGEGEKLFF	TRBD1	TRBV12-3/TRBV12-4	few	TRBJ1-4
TGTGCCAGCAGCTTAGCGCAGGGGTCCAGCTACAATGAGCAGTTCTTC	CASSLAQGSSYNEQFF	NA	TRBV7-2	many	TRBJ2-1
TGCAGCGTTGAAGGGACCGCCGGGGGTGAGGGCTCTGGGGCCAACGTCCTGACTTTC	CSVEGTAGGEGSGANVLTF	NA	TRBV29-1	few	TRBJ2-6
TGTGCCAGCAGTTACGGACAATATTACAATGAGCAGTTCTTC	CASSYGQYYNEQFF	NA	TRBV6-2/TRBV6-3	NA	TRBJ2-1
TGTGCCATCAGTGAGACAGGGAATCTTAATCCCATGACCTACAATGAGCAGTTCTTC	CAISETGNLNPMTYNEQFF	NA	TRBV10-3	NA	TRBJ2-1
TGTGCCAGCAGCTTTGGCTACTGGGAGACCCAGTACTTC	CASSFGYWETQYF	NA	TRBV7-2	few	TRBJ2-5
TGTGCCAGCAGCACGGACAGGCTACGGGGCTACACCTTC	CASSTDRLRGYTF	TRBD1	TRBV12-3/TRBV12-4	few	TRBJ1-2